This record covers a single T cell receptor beta chain. These data belong to a study of T cell responses to AZD1222 COVID-19 vaccine. This table comes from immunoSEQ multiplex PCR, and its TCRdb copy is limited to in-frame clones, with some not included. Counted here are about 140,000 clones, roughly 93% occurring once; the ten biggest clones make up approximately 5%. The CDR3 is 11 amino acids. V usage is TRBV1 and J usage is TRBJ1-1. TRBV1 is a pseudogene. Sequenced here: peripheral blood, sampled on day 0 of AZD1222 vaccination. The TCR sequence derives from an adult in good health. The CDR3 nucleotides read TGCACCAGCAGCCAAGATCGTTTGGCTTTCTTT. Encoded protein: CTSSQDRLAFF.